This T cell receptor (beta chain) was retrieved from a study of human T cells and chemical hapten exposure. Study details: 2% DPC applied to a roughly 2 cm by roughly 2 cm arm area sensitized donors. Weekly scalp doses of diphenylcyclopropenone were given to patients during the roughly 26-week study. The cohort included alopecia areata under or over 50% scalp, totalis and universalis.

As for time point: patch test 2, 6 weeks after DPC sensitization. Treatment described: therapeutic diphenylcyclopropenone sensitization with weekly scalp DPC. TCRdb re-called the RACE reads through MiXCR, storing one row per CDR3 protein. This table has a few hundred thousand distinct CDR3 sequences, under 6.5% appearing once. Overall study results and limits: Controls formed significantly fewer large CDR3 similarity clusters than expanded TCRs did.

This clonotype was detected many times. The target antigen is unknown. The sample here was whole blood, taken in connection with sensitization to the hapten diphenylcyclopropenone (DPC). The origin of this receptor is a woman aged 18-29 years with alopecia areata. Some clones in this sample may be carry-over from other donors' samples.

The CDR3 region is CASSYGRRADTQYF. The CDR3 nucleotides read TGTGCCAGCAGTTACGGGCGCCGCGCGGATACGCAGTATTTT. This chain links TRBV5-6 with TRBJ2-3; D is ambiguous. V was trimmed by 5 bases and J by 6 bases, leaving 16 bases between them. The CDR3 loop spans 14 amino acids. Germline CDR1 SGHDT, CDR2 YYEEEE.